Below, one T cell receptor beta chain is given with its context. Its antigen is unidentified. Here immunoSEQ multiplex PCR was the method, and the copy in TCRdb shows in-frame clones only, minus some. The sample holds 100,000 to 140,000 clones, about 89% seen once. This entry is derived from a study of T cell responses to AZD1222 COVID-19 vaccine. Study results and limitations: Repertoire sampling occurred only after the peak T cell response.

Germline-derived CDR1 and CDR2 are SQVTM and ANQGSEA. The CDR3 contains 14 residues. V dropped 2 bases and J dropped 3 bases, with 13 bases sitting between them. The rearrangement links TRBV29-1 to TRBJ1-2; D is possibly TRBD1 (5 bases). The sequence came from an adult who received the AZD1222 COVID-19 vaccine. This specimen was peripheral blood, taken 28 days after the second AZD1222 dose. The CDR3 DNA follows: TGCAGCGTTGAACAGGGTGTTGGGGACTATGGCTACACCTTC. This gives the protein CSVEQGVGDYGYTF.